This T cell receptor (beta chain) was profiled in a study of shared T cell receptors in the human thymus. The CDR3 length is 16 residues. Germline-derived CDR1 and CDR2 are SGHRS and YFSETQ. Trimming removed 4 bases from V and 0 bases from J, with 14 bases in between. Some clones are missing from TCRdb's copy, which holds only in-frame ones; the method was immunoSEQ multiplex PCR. The sample lists fewer than 700,000 clones; over 75% were seen once. This sample also belongs to another study, concerning human thymus T cells. From that report: Thymus was obtained from resections taken during corrective heart surgery.

This receptor was taken from a boy younger than two with a congenital heart defect. The chain couples TRBV5-1 to TRBJ2-1, with D possibly TRBD1 on 6 matching bases. Specimen: thymocytes. The chain's CDR3 is CASSGGHQSSYNEQFF. The CDR3 region has the DNA TGCGCCAGCAGCGGGGGACACCAGAGCTCCTACAATGAGCAGTTCTTC.